The TCR beta chain under discussion was sequenced for a study of T cells after yellow fever vaccination (dated by TCRdb to the late 2010s). About the full investigation: Libraries from fractions with low cell numbers were prepared with the SMART-Seq v4 Ultra Low Input RNA kit. Two healthy male donors, one aged 18 to 30 and one aged 30 to 40 years, made up the cohort. Blood was drawn at multiple timepoints before and after primary and secondary immunization, with bulk PBMC replicates and cell subsets isolated. Bulk TCR alpha and beta repertoires were sequenced longitudinally to track T-cell clones before and after primary and booster YFV17D yellow fever vaccination.

The investigation overall reported the following: The secondary T-cell response was found to be weaker but faster than the primary response, with a peak reached on day 5 rather than on day 15. Computational filtering was needed because FACS-sorted repertoires could contain abundant contaminating clonotypes from the bulk population. A small share of clonotypes was detected in both CD4 and CD8 compartments, with the overlap likely arising from convergent recombination. The study included only two donors, which limits how far the findings can be generalized. Most clones expanded after primary vaccination (around 96% of CD4 and 70% to 90% of CD8) were re-detected after the booster, suggesting that broad memory maintenance occurred.

This sample's treatment or condition label indicates: live attenuated yellow fever vaccine strain. At each blood-draw timepoint, two biological replicates of bulk PBMCs were collected. A standard Ficoll-Paque protocol was used to isolate PBMCs from peripheral blood. RNA was extracted with TriZol from bulk PBMCs, CD4 and CD8 fractions, and dextramer-positive and dextramer-negative fractions. TCR cDNA was synthesized by 5'RACE template switching, through which a universal primer site and unique molecular identifiers were introduced. Priming for cDNA synthesis came from both the TCR alpha and TCR beta constant segments. Libraries were amplified in two PCR steps, with sample barcodes and sequencing adapters added in the second step. Sequencing of libraries was performed on Illumina HiSeq 2500 (2x100 bp) or NovaSeq (2x150 bp). Concerning the study's data processing: MIGEC was used to demultiplex reads and collapse the reads into UMI consensus sequences, and MiXCR was used for V(D)J alignment. Vaccine-responding clonotypes were defined with edgeR using replicate PBMC samples, requiring FDR below 0.01 and a log2 fold change above 5 up to day 15. CD4 or CD8 identity was assigned to each bulk clonotype according to whether the clonotype was present at higher abundance in the sequenced CD4 repertoire or the sequenced CD8 repertoire. The public reads were run again by TCRdb, first through fastp at Q25 and then through MiXCR, and only productive beta chains were kept. One record per CDR3 amino acid sequence lists the most common genes and DNA. The V and J calls reflect TCRdb's pipeline rather than the authors' work. Recorded for this sample are 500,000 to 650,000 distinct CDR3 sequences; around 16% of them occurred a single time. The ten largest make up roughly 17% of the sample.

This clonotype was detected a few times. Its target antigen remains unknown. Base quality data are lacking; no much larger clone is found one base away. Including the terminal cysteine and phenylalanine, the CDR3 comprises 15 residues. The entry retains the CDR3 DNA only, 45 bases that are in frame from base 1. Deletion took 1 base off V and 2 bases off J, with a span of 11 bases between the germline ends. Via the germline V gene (reference sequence), CDR1 is SEHNR and CDR2 FQNEAQ. Sequenced material: PBMCs, taken about 5 days after the first yellow fever vaccination. The sequence derives from a man aged 18-30 years who received the YFV17D yellow fever vaccine. The chain links TRBV7-9 with TRBJ1-2; the D gene is possibly TRBD1, with 6 bases matching. Here the CDR3 is given as CASSLGRDRNYGYTF. In nucleotides, the sequence is TGTGCCAGCAGCTTAGGCAGAGACAGGAACTATGGCTACACCTTC.